The sequence of this TCR beta chain was determined in a study of OX40 agonist ivuxolimab in advanced cancers. Germline V gene lookup returns CDR1 MNHEY and CDR2 SMNVEV (reference sequence). Trimming removed 8 bases at V and 6 bases at J, with 20 bases between. This CDR3 is built from 15 residues. Findings and caveats of the study: Clonal expansion by week 6 occurred in CD4+ and CD8+ blood T cells (at 0.1 to 3.0 mg/kg). Among the lowest peripheral clonal expansion occurred in 0.1-3.0 mg/kg partial responders.

As concerns this clone: Its antigen remains unknown.

Here immunoSEQ multiplex PCR was the method, and the copy in TCRdb shows in-frame clones only, minus some. The table has tens of thousands of clones, 89% seen once. This clonotype was sampled from an adult with an advanced solid tumor such as melanoma, head and neck, liver or kidney cancer. The sequences come from CD4+ or CD8+ T cells sorted from blood, collected in a trial of the OX40 agonist ivuxolimab. The V and J genes are TRBV27 and TRBJ1-5; TRBD1 is a possible D gene (5 bases). CDR3 in amino acids: CASQRAMAGGQPQHF. As DNA, the CDR3 is TGTGCCAGCCAGAGGGCCATGGCTGGGGGTCAGCCCCAGCATTTT.